Shown below are 18 T cell receptor beta chains from a single sample sequenced in a study of T cell responses to AZD1222 COVID-19 vaccine. Some clones are missing from TCRdb's copy, which holds only in-frame ones; the method was immunoSEQ multiplex PCR. This table has 130,000 or so clones, 85% to 95% appearing once. Source: peripheral blood, taken on day 0 of AZD1222 vaccination. These receptors came from an adult in good health.

This chain joins TRBV7-2 and TRBJ2-2; D possibly corresponds to TRBD2 (6 bases). V was clipped by 5 bases and J by 6 bases, with 25 bases between them. This CDR3 is built from 18 residues. In germline, CDR1 is SGHTA, CDR2 FQGNSA. CDR3 region: CASSRESPPGPGAGELFF. CDR3 coding DNA: TGTGCCAGCAGCCGGGAGTCACCACCGGGACCCGGGGCCGGGGAGCTGTTTTTT.

The chain couples TRBV18 to TRBJ1-5; TRBD1 matches 7 bases. CDR3 length: 16 amino acids. CDR1 KGHSH and CDR2 LQKENI come from the germline V gene. Trimming removed 2 bases from V and 6 bases from J; junction bases left unmatched: 10. CDR3 sequence (DNA): TGTGCCAGCTCACCAACGCGACAGGGTATTAGTCAGCCCCAGCATTTT. Translation: CASSPTRQGISQPQHF.

The V and J genes are TRBV3-1 (or the pseudogene TRBV3-2) and TRBJ1-1; tentative D call: TRBD1 (6 bases). The CDR3 length is 14 residues. Germline assignment: CDR1 LGHDT and CDR2 YNNKEL (reference sequence). With 1 base removed from V and 2 bases from J, the gap between germline ends came to 8 bases. CDR3 nucleotide sequence: TGTGCCAGCAGCCAAGTCGGGGGCAACACTGAAGCTTTCTTT. Protein: CASSQVGGNTEAFF.

The chain joins TRBV6-1 to TRBJ2-7; the D gene is possibly TRBD2 (6 bases). Germline values: CDR1 MNHNS, CDR2 SASEGT. This CDR3 has 14 amino acids. V lost 4 bases to trimming and J lost 0 bases, with 10 bases between them. This CDR3 is CASSAAGLSYEQYF. The DNA for the CDR3 is TGTGCCAGCAGTGCAGCGGGCCTCTCCTACGAGCAGTACTTC.

The chain links TRBV19 to TRBJ1-2; D remains unclear. CDR3 length equals 12 residues. The V end lost 1 base, the J end lost 10 bases, and 10 bases lay between the germline ends. Germline CDR1 reads LNHDA; CDR2 reads SQIVND (reference sequence). The CDR3 is CASSIVTGVYTF. The CDR3 DNA follows: TGTGCCAGTAGTATAGTAACGGGTGTCTACACCTTC.

The chain joins TRBV7-8 to TRBJ1-5; 8 nucleotides line up with TRBD1. Per germline, CDR1 SGHVS and CDR2 FQNEAQ. The CDR3 totals 19 residues. With 5 bases clipped from V and 5 bases from J, the junction kept 20 bases outside the gene matches. The CDR3 DNA sequence: TGTGCCAGCAGCCCAATGGGACGACAGGGGCATAGCCGGGATCAGCCCCAGCATTTT. Its translation is CASSPMGRQGHSRDQPQHF. The whole variable domain, filled in from reference TRBV7-8 and TRBJ1-5, reads GAGVSQSPRYKVAKRGQDVALRCDPISGHVSLFWYQQALGQGPEFLTYFQNEAQLDKSGLPSDRFFAERPEGSVSTLKIQRTQQEDSAVYLCASSPMGRQGHSRDQPQHFGDGTRLSIL.

V gene TRBV5-6 combines with J gene TRBJ1-5, with 10 bases aligning to TRBD1. V shed 2 bases, J shed 5 bases, and the junction held 1 base outside the gene matches. Germline-derived CDR1 and CDR2 are SGHDT and YYEEEE. CDR3 length equals 14 residues. The CDR3 nucleotides read TGTGCCAGCAGCTTCGGGACAGGGGATCAGCCCCAGCATTTT. Its protein product is CASSFGTGDQPQHF. The whole variable domain, remainder taken from reference TRBV5-6 and TRBJ1-5, is DAGVTQSPTHLIKTRGQQVTLRCSPKSGHDTVSWYQQALGQGPQFIFQYYEEEERQRGNFPDRFSGHQFPNYSSELNVNALLLGDSALYLCASSFGTGDQPQHFGDGTRLSIL.

This chain uses TRBV7-8 with TRBJ1-3; 8 positions agree with TRBD1. The germline V gene encodes CDR1 SGHVS and CDR2 FQNEAQ. The V gene end was trimmed by 5 bases and the J gene end by 0 bases; junction bases not matched to a gene: 3. The CDR3 consists of 15 residues. CDR3 sequence reads: CASSRDRSSGNTIYF. CDR3 DNA sequence: TGTGCCAGCAGCCGGGACAGGAGCTCTGGAAACACCATATATTTT.

The chain joins TRBV10-3 to TRBJ1-1, with D tentatively TRBD1 (5 bases). CDR1 ENHRY and CDR2 SYGVKD come from the germline V gene. This CDR3 is 14 amino acids long. The V end was cut by 4 bases, the J end by 4 bases, with 13 bases between. The CDR3: CAISAPSGGTEAFF. The DNA of the CDR3 is TGTGCCATCAGTGCTCCGTCGGGGGGCACTGAAGCTTTCTTT.

About this clone itself: The sample holds other DNA sequences that translate to the same CDR3. The chain employs TRBV19 and TRBJ2-7; 10 bases agree with TRBD1. Germline assignment: CDR1 LNHDA and CDR2 SQIVND (reference sequence). CDR3 length: 14 amino acids. Germline trimming cut 3 bases from V and 2 bases from J; bases unmatched to any gene: 1. The CDR3, as DNA: TGTGCCAGTAGTATTGGACAGGGGGCCTACGAGCAGTACTTC. It specifies CASSIGQGAYEQYF.

This chain uses TRBV28 with TRBJ1-5, with TRBD1 matching over 8 bases. The CDR3 spans 15 residues. Germline V gene data show CDR1 as MDHEN and CDR2 as SYDVKM. V trimming: 5 bases; J trimming: 6 bases; junction bases outside the gene matches: 9. The CDR3 reads CASSGRGQVGQPQHF. The CDR3 bases are TGTGCCAGCAGTGGCAGGGGGCAGGTTGGTCAGCCCCAGCATTTT. Complete variable domain (other parts from reference TRBV28 and TRBJ1-5): DVKVTQSSRYLVKRTGEKVFLECVQDMDHENMFWYRQDPGLGLRLIYFSYDVKMKEKGDIPEGYSVSREKKERFSLILESASTNQTSMYLCASSGRGQVGQPQHFGDGTRLSIL.

V and J are TRBV10-2 and TRBJ2-6, with D perhaps being TRBD1 or TRBD2 (5 bases each). The germline V gene encodes CDR1 WSHSY and CDR2 SAAADI. V shed 8 bases and J shed 1 base, with 21 bases lying between them. The CDR3 loop spans 18 amino acids. The CDR3 DNA reads TGCGCCAGCCTCAAATGGACACGGGATGAATCTGGGGCCAACGTCCTGACTTTC. This gives the protein CASLKWTRDESGANVLTF.

The V and J genes are TRBV4-3 and TRBJ1-1, with 8 bases identical to TRBD1. Germline CDR1 and CDR2: LGHNA and YSLEER. Losses at the gene ends were 0 bases for V and 4 bases for J; bases not matched to a gene: 13. The CDR3 spans 18 residues. CDR3 sequence: CASSQDTIRGQKSTEAFF. CDR3 sequence (DNA): TGCGCCAGCAGCCAAGATACTATCAGGGGGCAAAAGAGCACTGAAGCTTTCTTT.

The rearrangement joins TRBV7-3 to TRBJ2-3; D ambiguous. Trimming pared 1 base from V and 5 bases from J, leaving 4 bases between. This CDR3 has 12 amino acids. CDR1 is SGHTA, CDR2 FQGTGA, per germline. CDR3 nucleotide sequence: TGTGCCAGCAGCTTAATTGTAGATACGCAGTATTTT. This gives the protein CASSLIVDTQYF.

The chain uses TRBV18 and TRBJ1-5; D is uncertain. This CDR3 comprises 15 residues. CDR1 and CDR2 (germline): KGHSH, LQKENI. V was clipped by 0 bases and J by 2 bases, with 8 bases between them. As DNA, the CDR3 is TGTGCCAGCTCACCACCCTGGGGTGGCAATCAGCCCCAGCATTTT. This sequence encodes CASSPPWGGNQPQHF.

The rearrangement links TRBV18 to TRBJ2-1; 10 positions match TRBD2. V trimming: 3 bases; J trimming: 0 bases; junction bases outside the gene matches: 2. Germline assignment: CDR1 KGHSH and CDR2 LQKENI. The CDR3 contains 16 residues. The CDR3 nucleotides read TGTGCCAGCTCACCGGGACTAGCGAGCTCCTACAATGAGCAGTTCTTC. Amino acids: CASSPGLASSYNEQFF.

The chain has TRBV21-1 and TRBJ1-4; the D call TRBD1 from the table was never checked on the DNA. TRBV21-1 is labeled a pseudogene. The CDR3 consists of 16 residues. CDR3 sequence reads: CASSKDKQGTNEKLFF. The CDR3 DNA reads TGTGCCAGCAGCAAAGATAAGCAGGGAACTAATGAAAAACTGTTTTTT.

The gene calls are TRBV6-2 or TRBV6-3 and TRBJ1-5; possibly TRBD1 for D (6 bases). Germline loops: CDR1 MNHEY, CDR2 SVGEGT. There are 19 residues in the CDR3. The V gene lost 2 bases and the J gene lost 0 bases, with 20 bases spanning the gap. The chain's CDR3 is CASSYPPQGGGHSNQPQHF. DNA of the CDR3: TGTGCCAGCAGTTACCCCCCACAGGGCGGAGGACATAGCAATCAGCCCCAGCATTTT.